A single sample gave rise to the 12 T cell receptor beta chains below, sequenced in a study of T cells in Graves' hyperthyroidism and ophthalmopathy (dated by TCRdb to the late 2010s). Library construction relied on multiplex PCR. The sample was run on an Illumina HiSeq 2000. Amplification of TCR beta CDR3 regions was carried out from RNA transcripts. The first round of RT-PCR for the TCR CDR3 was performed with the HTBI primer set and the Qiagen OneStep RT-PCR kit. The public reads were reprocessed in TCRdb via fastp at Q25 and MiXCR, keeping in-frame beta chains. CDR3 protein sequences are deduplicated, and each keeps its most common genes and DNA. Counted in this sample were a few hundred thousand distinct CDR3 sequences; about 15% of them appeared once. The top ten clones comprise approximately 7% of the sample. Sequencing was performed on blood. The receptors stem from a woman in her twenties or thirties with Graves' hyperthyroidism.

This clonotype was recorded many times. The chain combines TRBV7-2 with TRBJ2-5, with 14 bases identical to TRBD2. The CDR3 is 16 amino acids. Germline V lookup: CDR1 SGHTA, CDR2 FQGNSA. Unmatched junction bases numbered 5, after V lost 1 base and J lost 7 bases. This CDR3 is CASSLGGTSGSATQYF. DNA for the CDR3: TGTGCCAGCAGCTTAGGGGGGACTAGCGGGAGCGCGACCCAGTACTTC. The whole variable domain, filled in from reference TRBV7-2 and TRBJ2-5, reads GAGVSQSPSNKVTEKGKDVELRCDPISGHTALYWYRQSLGQGLEFLIYFQGNSAPDKSGLPSDRFSAERTGGSVSTLTIQRTQQEDSAVYLCASSLGGTSGSATQYFGPGTRLLVL.

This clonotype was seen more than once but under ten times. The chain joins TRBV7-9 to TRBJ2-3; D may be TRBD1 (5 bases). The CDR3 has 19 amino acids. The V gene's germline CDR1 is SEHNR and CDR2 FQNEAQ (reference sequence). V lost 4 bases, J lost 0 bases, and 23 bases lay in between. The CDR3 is CASSSLERPLGDSTDTQYF. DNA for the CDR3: TGTGCCAGCAGCTCGTTGGAGAGACCCCTAGGGGATAGCACAGATACGCAGTATTTT.

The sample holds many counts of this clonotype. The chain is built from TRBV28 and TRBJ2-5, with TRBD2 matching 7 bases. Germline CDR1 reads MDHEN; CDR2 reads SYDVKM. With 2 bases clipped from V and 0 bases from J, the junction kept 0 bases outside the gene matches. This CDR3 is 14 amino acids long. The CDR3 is CASSLSGNQETQYF. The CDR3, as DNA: TGTGCCAGCAGTTTAAGCGGGAACCAAGAGACCCAGTACTTC. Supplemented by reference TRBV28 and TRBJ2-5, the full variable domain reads DVKVTQSSRYLVKRTGEKVFLECVQDMDHENMFWYRQDPGLGLRLIYFSYDVKMKEKGDIPEGYSVSREKKERFSLILESASTNQTSMYLCASSLSGNQETQYFGPGTRLLVL.

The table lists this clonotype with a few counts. This CDR3 reads CASSLAGDSPATIAYGYTF. The CDR3 nucleotides are TGTGCCAGCAGTTTGGCCGGGGACAGCCCGGCGACGATTGCCTATGGCTACACCTTC. J is TRBJ1-2 and V is TRBV12-3 or TRBV12-4; TRBD1 agrees at 7 bases. The CDR3 has 19 amino acids. The V gene end was trimmed by 3 bases and the J gene end by 4 bases; junction bases not matched to a gene: 20.

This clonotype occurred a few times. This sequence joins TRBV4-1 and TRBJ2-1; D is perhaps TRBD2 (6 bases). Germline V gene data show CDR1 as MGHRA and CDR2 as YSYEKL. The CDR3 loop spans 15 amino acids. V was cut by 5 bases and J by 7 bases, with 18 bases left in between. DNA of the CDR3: TGCGCCAGCAGCTTTACCGGGACTGCTCCGAATGAGCAGTTCTTC. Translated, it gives CASSFTGTAPNEQFF.

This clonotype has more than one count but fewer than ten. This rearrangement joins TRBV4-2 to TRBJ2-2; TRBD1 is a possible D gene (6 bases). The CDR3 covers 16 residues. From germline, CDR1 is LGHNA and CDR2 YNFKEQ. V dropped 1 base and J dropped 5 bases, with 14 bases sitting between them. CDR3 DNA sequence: TGTGCCAGCAGCCAAGGTTTCAGGGGCGGAACCGGGGAGCTGTTTTTT. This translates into CASSQGFRGGTGELFF.

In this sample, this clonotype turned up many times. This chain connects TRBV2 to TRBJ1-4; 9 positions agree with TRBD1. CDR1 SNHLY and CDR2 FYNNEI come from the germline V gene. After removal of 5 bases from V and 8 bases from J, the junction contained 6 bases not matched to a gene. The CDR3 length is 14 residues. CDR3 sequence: CASSQDRGGEKLFF. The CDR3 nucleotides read TGTGCCAGCAGTCAGGACAGGGGAGGGGAAAAACTGTTTTTT.

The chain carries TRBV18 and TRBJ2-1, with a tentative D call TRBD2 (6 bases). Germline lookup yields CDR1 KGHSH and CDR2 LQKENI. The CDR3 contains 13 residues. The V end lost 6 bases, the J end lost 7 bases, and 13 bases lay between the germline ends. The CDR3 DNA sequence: TGTGCCAGCTCCCCCCCAGGGACTAATGAGCAGTTCTTC. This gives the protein CASSPPGTNEQFF.

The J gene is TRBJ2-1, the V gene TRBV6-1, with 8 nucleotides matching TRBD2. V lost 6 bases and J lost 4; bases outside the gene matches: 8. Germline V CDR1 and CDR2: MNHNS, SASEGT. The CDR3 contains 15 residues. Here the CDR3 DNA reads TGTGCCAGCAGCCAAGCGGGAGCCGGATACAATGAGCAGTTCTTC. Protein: CASSQAGAGYNEQFF.

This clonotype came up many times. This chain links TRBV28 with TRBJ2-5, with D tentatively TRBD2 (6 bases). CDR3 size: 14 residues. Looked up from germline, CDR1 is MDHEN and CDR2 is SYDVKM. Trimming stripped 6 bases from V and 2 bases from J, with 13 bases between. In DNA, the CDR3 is TGTGCCAGCAGCCCTTTCCTAGCGCAAGAGACCCAGTACTTC. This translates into CASSPFLAQETQYF.

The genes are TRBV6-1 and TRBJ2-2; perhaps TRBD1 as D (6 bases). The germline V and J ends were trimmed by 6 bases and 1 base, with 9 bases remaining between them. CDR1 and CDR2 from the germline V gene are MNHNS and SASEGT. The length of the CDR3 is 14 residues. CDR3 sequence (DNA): TGTGCCAGCAGAAGCAGGGGGAACACCGGGGAGCTGTTTTTT. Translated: CASRSRGNTGELFF.

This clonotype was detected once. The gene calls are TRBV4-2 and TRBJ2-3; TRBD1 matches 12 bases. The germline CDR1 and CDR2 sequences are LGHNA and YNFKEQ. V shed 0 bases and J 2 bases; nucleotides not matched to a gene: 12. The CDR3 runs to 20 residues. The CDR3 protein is CASSQDTGQGARRATDTQYF. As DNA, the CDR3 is TGTGCCAGCAGCCAAGATACGGGACAGGGGGCAAGAAGGGCCACAGATACGCAGTATTTT.